Listed here are 15 T cell receptor beta chains from one sample, sequenced in a study of CD8+ T cells in alopecia areata. Following RNA extraction, reverse transcription yielded cDNA that acted as the sequencing template. The method was immunoSEQ multiplex PCR; TCRdb's version includes in-frame clones alone and lacks a portion of them. The sample has about 140,000 clones, approximately 50% seen once; the top ten hold roughly 0.9%. This specimen was CD4+ T cells sorted from blood, taken at week 0. These receptors all stem from a human donor with alopecia areata.

The chain joins TRBV7-2 to TRBJ2-4, with D perhaps given as TRBD1 or TRBD2 (5 bases each). CDR1 is SGHTA, CDR2 FQGNSA, per germline. This CDR3 contains 17 residues. Trimming left V 5 bases short and J 2 bases short, with 19 bases between. CDR3: CASSPGGKGMSKNIQYF. CDR3 DNA sequence: TGTGCCAGCAGCCCTGGGGGAAAGGGGATGTCCAAAAACATTCAGTACTTC.

The chain carries TRBV29-1 and TRBJ2-5, with D possibly being TRBD2 (5 bases). The CDR3 contains 13 residues. V was cut by 2 bases and J by 2 bases, with 9 bases left in between. Germline CDR1 and CDR2: SQVTM and ANQGSEA. In DNA form, the CDR3 reads TGCAGCGTTGAAAAAGCGGCTCAAGAGACCCAGTACTTC. Amino acid sequence: CSVEKAAQETQYF.

This clone has at least ten counts. This chain uses TRBV18 with TRBJ2-1, with TRBD2 identical over 8 bases. The V gene end was trimmed by 6 bases and the J gene end by 2 bases; junction bases not matched to a gene: 3. Germline values: CDR1 KGHSH, CDR2 LQKENI. The CDR3 length is 14 residues. This CDR3 reads CASSGGGTYNEQFF. The CDR3 bases are TGTGCCAGCTCCGGGGGGGGAACCTACAATGAGCAGTTCTTC.

The J gene is TRBJ1-4, the V gene TRBV15, with no clear D. The V and J ends lost 3 bases and 5 bases respectively, with 16 bases between them. The CDR3 is made up of 16 amino acids. CDR1 LNHNV and CDR2 YYDKDF come from the germline V gene (reference sequence). This chain's CDR3 is CATSSAPRALNEKLFF. DNA of the CDR3: TGTGCCACCAGCAGTGCCCCCCGGGCCTTAAATGAAAAACTGTTTTTT.

The rearrangement joins TRBV30 to TRBJ2-5, with TRBD2 matching 7 bases. The V gene end was trimmed by 2 bases and the J gene end by 5 bases; junction bases not matched to a gene: 8. The CDR3 sequence is 14 residues long. The germline gives CDR1 GTSNPN, CDR2 SVGIG (reference sequence). The CDR3 DNA sequence: TGTGCCTGGAGTAGCGGGAACCGCCGGGAGACCCAGTACTTC. This translates into CAWSSGNRRETQYF.

V usage is TRBV7-2 and J usage is TRBJ2-5, with 16 positions matching TRBD2. Trimming at V came to 5 bases and at J to 7 bases, leaving 10 bases not matched to a gene. This CDR3 has 17 residues. From germline, CDR1 is SGHTA and CDR2 FQGNSA. The CDR3 protein is CASSMGLAGGRSGTQYF. The CDR3 DNA follows: TGTGCCAGCAGCATGGGACTAGCGGGAGGGCGATCGGGGACCCAGTACTTC.

This chain joins TRBV10-3 and TRBJ2-1; 7 bases are a match to TRBD2. CDR3 length equals 13 residues. Per the germline V gene, CDR1 is ENHRY and CDR2 is SYGVKD. V lost 7 bases and J lost 9; bases outside the gene matches: 9. Here the CDR3 DNA reads TGTGCCATCAAACCAGGACTAGTTGGTGAGCAGTTCTTC. Encoded protein: CAIKPGLVGEQFF.

The chain links TRBV14 to TRBJ2-7, with a possible D match to TRBD2 (6 bases). This CDR3 has 13 residues. Germline V CDR1 and CDR2: SGHDN, FVKESK. Trimming shortened V by 3 bases and J by 0 bases, and 6 bases separated the two germline ends. CDR3 loop: CASSQGGSYEQYF. DNA for the CDR3: TGTGCCAGCAGCCAGGGGGGCTCCTACGAGCAGTACTTC.

DNA of the CDR3: TGTGCCAGCAGCTCTTACGGACTAACGACTGAAGCTTTCTTT. Its protein is CASSSYGLTTEAFF. The V gene is TRBV7-2, the J gene TRBJ1-1; D remains ambiguous. Trimming left V 4 bases short and J 5 bases short, with 14 bases between. Germline V gene lookup returns CDR1 SGHTA and CDR2 FQGNSA. This CDR3 has 14 residues. Based on the CDR3 plus reference TRBV7-2 and TRBJ1-1, the full variable domain is GAGVSQSPSNKVTEKGKDVELRCDPISGHTALYWYRQSLGQGLEFLIYFQGNSAPDKSGLPSDRFSAERTGGSVSTLTIQRTQQEDSAVYLCASSSYGLTTEAFFGQGTRLTVV.

This clone was counted between two and nine times. The rearrangement joins TRBV7-9 to TRBJ2-1; 7 nucleotides align to TRBD1. The CDR3 extends over 15 amino acids. CDR1 is SEHNR and CDR2 is FQNEAQ in the germline V gene (reference sequence). V was clipped by 1 base and J by 2 bases; unmatched bases: 2. CDR3 nucleotides: TGTGCCAGCAGCTTAGGGGACAGCACCTACAATGAGCAGTTCTTC. Residues: CASSLGDSTYNEQFF.

This clone was observed once. The genes are TRBV5-1 and TRBJ2-1; D may be TRBD2 (6 bases). Germline-derived CDR1 and CDR2 are SGHRS and YFSETQ. The V end lost 3 bases, the J end lost 9 bases, and 13 bases lay between the germline ends. This CDR3 has 13 amino acids. CDR3 region: CASSSRRASEQFF. Here the CDR3 DNA reads TGCGCCAGCAGCTCACGGAGGGCGAGTGAGCAGTTCTTC.

The table lists this clone with a few counts. The chain uses TRBV10-3 and TRBJ1-5, with a possible D match to TRBD1 (5 bases). The length of the CDR3 is 15 residues. Germline loops: CDR1 ENHRY, CDR2 SYGVKD. V was clipped by 10 bases and J by 2 bases, with 18 bases between them. The CDR3 loop reads CATQAGQDGNQPQHF. Here the CDR3 DNA reads TGTGCCACCCAAGCGGGGCAAGATGGCAATCAGCCCCAGCATTTT.

This clone was seen a single time. The rearrangement uses TRBV5-1 and TRBJ2-2, with 7 bases matching TRBD2. The CDR3 has 14 amino acids. The V segment lost 7 bases and the J segment 1 base; nucleotides outside the gene matches: 4. CDR1 and CDR2 from the germline V gene are SGHRS and YFSETQ. The CDR3 is CASGRELNTGELFF. The CDR3 DNA is TGCGCCAGCGGGAGGGAACTGAACACCGGGGAGCTGTTTTTT.

About this clone itself: The sample carries other DNA sequences with the same CDR3. The rearrangement links TRBV28 to TRBJ1-5; D is undetermined. The CDR3 has 12 amino acids. The germline V and J ends were trimmed by 3 bases and 7 bases, with 7 bases remaining between them. The V gene's germline CDR1 is MDHEN and CDR2 SYDVKM. CDR3 coding DNA: TGTGCCAGCAGTTTGTCGGGGCAGCCCCAGCATTTT. It yields the protein CASSLSGQPQHF. The full variable domain, rest sourced from reference TRBV28 and TRBJ1-5, is DVKVTQSSRYLVKRTGEKVFLECVQDMDHENMFWYRQDPGLGLRLIYFSYDVKMKEKGDIPEGYSVSREKKERFSLILESASTNQTSMYLCASSLSGQPQHFGDGTRLSIL.

The chain has TRBV10-3 and TRBJ2-5, with D possibly TRBD1 on 5 matching bases. Germline V gene lookup returns CDR1 ENHRY and CDR2 SYGVKD. CDR3 size: 12 residues. V lost 10 bases, J lost 0 bases, and 9 bases lay in between. In DNA, the CDR3 is TGTGCCACCCAGGACAACCAAGAGACCCAGTACTTC. Its translation: CATQDNQETQYF.